This TCR beta chain was documented in a study of cytomegalovirus exposure and HLA in healthy donors. The primer mix had 60 Vbeta and 13 Jbeta primers. The method was immunoSEQ multiplex PCR; TCRdb's version includes in-frame clones alone and lacks a portion of them. The sample yields about 190,000 clones, approximately 75% seen once. There are 13 residues in the CDR3. Germline lookup yields CDR1 SGHVS and CDR2 FQNEAQ. The V end was cut by 4 bases, the J end by 18 bases, with 19 bases between. Everyone who donated was a healthy bone marrow donor. The gene calls are TRBV7-8 and TRBJ1-6, with unresolved D. The clonotype comes from a man aged 25 to 45 in good health and CMV-seropositive. What was sequenced was PBMCs. Here the CDR3 DNA reads TGTGCCAGCAGCTCCTCCCCGACACTCAATCACCACTTT. Encoded protein: CASSSSPTLNHHF. Combining the CDR3 with reference TRBV7-8 and TRBJ1-6 gives the whole variable domain GAGVSQSPRYKVAKRGQDVALRCDPISGHVSLFWYQQALGQGPEFLTYFQNEAQLDKSGLPSDRFFAERPEGSVSTLKIQRTQQEDSAVYLCASSSSPTLNHHFGNGTRLTVT.